Following are 8 T cell receptor beta chains from one sample sequenced in a study of cytomegalovirus exposure and HLA in healthy donors. With 60 Vbeta and 13 Jbeta primers, the PCR was carried out. Assay: immunoSEQ multiplex PCR; the TCRdb copy retains only in-frame clones and omits some. This table has about 190,000 clones, approximately 80% appearing once. Source material: PBMCs. These receptors were taken from a woman aged 18-35 years in good health and CMV-seropositive.

The CDR3 sequence is CASSQAPTDTQYF. The CDR3 bases are TGTGCCAGCAGCCAAGCCCCTACGGATACGCAGTATTTT. The chain combines TRBV4-2 with TRBJ2-3, with no clear D. In germline, CDR1 is LGHNA, CDR2 YNFKEQ. V dropped 1 base and J dropped 6 bases, with 8 bases sitting between them. The CDR3 runs 13 residues.

This clone was counted only a few times. This rearrangement joins TRBV7-9 to TRBJ2-4, with 11 bases identical to TRBD2. Germline V gene sequence: CDR1 SEHNR, CDR2 FQNEAQ (reference sequence). V lost 2 bases to trimming and J lost 6 bases; unmatched junction nucleotides: 0. The length of the CDR3 is 14 residues. The CDR3 DNA follows: TGTGCCAGCAGCTTAACTAGCGGGGGAAACATTCAGTACTTC. Translating gives CASSLTSGGNIQYF.

In this sample, this clone turned up once. The V and J genes are TRBV7-3 and TRBJ2-5; TRBD2 aligns across 7 bases. Looked up from germline, CDR1 is SGHTA and CDR2 is FQGTGA. After removal of 3 bases from V and 5 bases from J, the junction contained 3 bases not matched to a gene. This CDR3 comprises 13 residues. The CDR3, as DNA: TGTGCCAGCAGCTTGGGAGGGCGGGAGACCCAGTACTTC. Its protein product is CASSLGGRETQYF.

The V gene is TRBV5-1, the J gene TRBJ1-2, with 10 bases lining up with TRBD1. The CDR3 is 16 amino acids. Germline assignment: CDR1 SGHRS and CDR2 YFSETQ. The ends lost 2 bases at V and 4 bases at J; junction bases unmatched: 8. The CDR3 DNA follows: TGCGCCAGCAGCTTTAGAGGACAGGGGGAAGGCTATGGCTACACCTTC. It codes for CASSFRGQGEGYGYTF. The whole variable domain, remainder taken from reference TRBV5-1 and TRBJ1-2, is KAGVTQTPRYLIKTRGQQVTLSCSPISGHRSVSWYQQTPGQGLQFLFEYFSETQRNKGNFPGRFSGRQFSNSRSEMNVSTLELGDSALYLCASSFRGQGEGYGYTFGSGTRLTVV.

This rearrangement joins TRBV19 to TRBJ2-7; 8 bases line up with TRBD2. Germline CDR1 is LNHDA and CDR2 is SQIVND (reference sequence). V lost 7 bases, J lost 2 bases, and 10 bases stayed unmatched. The CDR3 contains 15 residues. CDR3 DNA: TGTGCCAGTACCGCCGGGGGGGCCGGGACCTACGAGCAGTACTTC. Protein product: CASTAGGAGTYEQYF.

On this clone itself: A junction end diverges from the germline sequence, so it may reflect a read error. V is TRBV5-1 and J is TRBJ1-2; D is perhaps TRBD1 (6 bases). The germline CDR1 and CDR2 sequences are SGHRS and YFSETQ. This CDR3 has 16 residues. Here the CDR3 DNA reads TGCGCCAGCAGCTTGGACCCAACAGGGTCTAACTATGTCTACACCTTC. This sequence encodes CASSLDPTGSNYVYTF.

As regards this clone: This sample also contains other DNA sequences that code for the same CDR3. V usage is TRBV19 and J usage is TRBJ1-1, with D tentatively TRBD1 (6 bases). This CDR3 spans 14 amino acids. V lost 1 base and J 0 bases, leaving 6 bases between the germline ends. CDR1 is LNHDA, CDR2 SQIVND, per germline (reference sequence). CDR3 sequence reads: CASSIGTVNTEAFF. In nucleotides, the CDR3 is TGTGCCAGTAGTATAGGGACAGTGAACACTGAAGCTTTCTTT. Supplemented by reference TRBV19 and TRBJ1-1, the full variable domain reads DGGITQSPKYLFRKEGQNVTLSCEQNLNHDAMYWYRQDPGQGLRLIYYSQIVNDFQKGDIAEGYSVSREKKESFPLTVTSAQKNPTAFYLCASSIGTVNTEAFFGQGTRLTVV.

The CDR3 nucleotides read TGTGCCAGCAGCTTGACAGGGTGGTACGAGCAGTACTTC. Protein product: CASSLTGWYEQYF. The chain employs TRBV5-6 and TRBJ2-7; possibly TRBD1 for D (6 bases). CDR1 is SGHDT, CDR2 YYEEEE, per germline. The CDR3 has 13 amino acids. The V end lost 1 base, the J end lost 4 bases, and 9 bases lay between the germline ends.